The next 10 T cell receptor beta chains were all read from a single sample in a study of Ad26.COV2.S vaccination and SARS-CoV-2 variants. Clones were read by immunoSEQ multiplex PCR, and TCRdb kept only the in-frame ones, dropping some. The sample comprises approximately 410,000 clones, approximately 87% of which are singletons, and about 3.5% rests with the top ten. The treatment here: 15 to 20 received Ad26.COV2.S at low or high dose, single or two shots; 5 received placebo; per-sample allocation not given. Repertoires come from day 63 after the first vaccine or placebo injection. The source was peripheral blood, collected in a trial of Ad26.COV2.S vaccine versus placebo. These receptors all stem from a person between 18 and 59 years old who received the Ad26.COV2.S COVID-19 vaccine or a placebo.

The genes are TRBV10-3 and TRBJ2-3, with 7 bases fitting TRBD1. Trimming took 6 bases from V and 4 from J; bases not matched to a gene: 7. Germline V lookup: CDR1 ENHRY, CDR2 SYGVKD. The CDR3 has 14 residues. Here the CDR3 DNA reads TGTGCCATCAGGAACAGGGGCGACCCAGATACGCAGTATTTT. As protein: CAIRNRGDPDTQYF.

V is TRBV13 and J is TRBJ2-1; D may be TRBD1 or TRBD2 (5 bases each). Trimming pared 5 bases from V and 3 bases from J, leaving 20 bases between. The CDR3 has 17 residues. Per the germline V gene, CDR1 is PRHDT and CDR2 is FYEKMQ (reference sequence). The DNA of the CDR3 is TGTGCCAGCAGCATGAACCCTTCAGATGGGGGCTACAATGAGCAGTTCTTC. Protein product: CASSMNPSDGGYNEQFF.

The chain uses TRBV3-1 (or the pseudogene TRBV3-2) and TRBJ2-3; the D gene is possibly TRBD1 (6 bases). The V gene's germline CDR1 is LGHDT and CDR2 YNNKEL (reference sequence). The V and J ends lost 4 bases and 1 base respectively, with 12 bases between them. This CDR3 comprises 15 residues. This chain's CDR3 is CASSLRAGGTDTQYF. Here the CDR3 DNA reads TGTGCCAGCAGCCTGCGGGCAGGGGGCACAGATACGCAGTATTTT.

The CDR3 here is CATSDFRGQGGSHTQYF. The CDR3 DNA reads as TGTGCCACCAGTGATTTTCGAGGACAGGGGGGTTCACATACGCAGTATTTT. The rearrangement uses TRBV24-1 and TRBJ2-3, with 10 bases fitting TRBD1. CDR3 size: 17 residues. Germline values: CDR1 KGHDR, CDR2 SFDVKD. The junction had 10 bases not matched to a gene; V was cut back by 1 base and J by 7 bases.

This chain links TRBV7-9 with TRBJ1-2; D might be TRBD1 (6 bases). V was cut by 4 bases and J by 5 bases, with 20 bases left in between. Looked up from germline, CDR1 is SEHNR and CDR2 is FQNEAQ (reference sequence). This CDR3 spans 16 amino acids. CDR3 in DNA: TGTGCCAGCAGCTCTACCCGGACAGCGTCGGGGTATGGCTACACCTTC. Translation gives CASSSTRTASGYGYTF.

The V gene is TRBV3-1 (or the pseudogene TRBV3-2), the J gene TRBJ2-3, with 8 nucleotides matching TRBD2. This CDR3 region has 17 residues. Germline CDR1 LGHDT, CDR2 YNNKEL (reference sequence). The V and J ends lost 5 bases and 2 bases, in that order; junction bases with no gene match: 12. The CDR3 coding sequence is TGTGCCAGCAGCACCCGAAGGAGCGGGGGTTCCACAGATACGCAGTATTTT. It codes for CASSTRRSGGSTDTQYF.

J is TRBJ2-3 and V is TRBV6-5; 8 bases are shared with TRBD2. Germline V gene data show CDR1 as MNHEY and CDR2 as SVGAGI. V lost 7 bases to trimming and J lost 2 bases; unmatched junction nucleotides: 2. This CDR3 contains 13 residues. DNA for the CDR3: TGTGCCAGCACGCGGGGGGACACAGATACGCAGTATTTT. It encodes CASTRGDTDTQYF.

This chain joins TRBV24-1 and TRBJ2-3; no definite D call. This CDR3 spans 14 amino acids. Per germline, CDR1 KGHDR and CDR2 SFDVKD. V lost 4 bases, J lost 2 bases, and 9 bases lay in between. The DNA of the CDR3 is TGTGCCACCAGTGACCGACTCCTCACAGATACGCAGTATTTT. Encoded protein: CATSDRLLTDTQYF.

This clone was seen only once. This chain connects TRBV7-3 to TRBJ2-5; D is unclear. Trimming shortened V by 3 bases and J by 4 bases, and 9 bases separated the two germline ends. The CDR3 spans 13 residues. Germline CDR1 and CDR2: SGHTA and FQGTGA. The chain's CDR3 is CASSLAISETQYF. The CDR3 DNA reads as TGTGCCAGCAGCTTGGCTATCTCAGAGACCCAGTACTTC.

The chain joins TRBV3-1 (or the pseudogene TRBV3-2) to TRBJ2-2; 9 nucleotides line up with TRBD2. Germline assignment: CDR1 LGHDT and CDR2 YNNKEL (reference sequence). After removal of 1 base from V and 6 bases from J, the junction contained 6 bases not matched to a gene. The CDR3 has 16 residues. The CDR3 loop reads CASSQGRGGAAGELFF. The CDR3 DNA reads TGTGCCAGCAGCCAAGGTCGCGGGGGGGCCGCCGGGGAGCTGTTTTTT.